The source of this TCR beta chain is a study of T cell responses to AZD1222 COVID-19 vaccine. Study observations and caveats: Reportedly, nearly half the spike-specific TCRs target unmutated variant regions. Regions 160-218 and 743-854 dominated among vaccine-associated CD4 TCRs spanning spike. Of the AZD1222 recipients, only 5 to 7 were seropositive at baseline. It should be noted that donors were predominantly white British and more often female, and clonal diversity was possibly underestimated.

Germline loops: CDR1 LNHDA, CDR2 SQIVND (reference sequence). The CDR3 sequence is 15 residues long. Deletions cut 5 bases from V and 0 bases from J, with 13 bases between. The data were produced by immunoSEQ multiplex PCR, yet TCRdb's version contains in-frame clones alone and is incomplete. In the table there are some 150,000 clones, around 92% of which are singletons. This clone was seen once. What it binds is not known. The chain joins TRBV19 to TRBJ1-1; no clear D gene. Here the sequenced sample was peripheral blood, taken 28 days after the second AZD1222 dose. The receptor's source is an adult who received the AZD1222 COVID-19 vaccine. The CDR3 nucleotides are TGTGCCAGTAGTCGGGCAGCAGCAATGAACACTGAAGCTTTCTTT. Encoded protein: CASSRAAAMNTEAFF.